Listed below are T cell receptor beta chains from one sample, sequenced in a study of metastatic and nonmetastatic thyroid tumors. TCRdb ran MiXCR on the PCR reads. Found here are under 15,000 clones, around 20% of them singletons; the top ten hold approximately 15%. Sequenced input: adjacent normal tissue. These receptors were obtained from a female donor with papillary thyroid cancer or a benign thyroid nodule (not recorded which). Some clones in this sample may be carry-over from other donors' samples. CDR3s include the opening cysteine and the closing phenylalanine or tryptophan. Rows give clone size only sometimes, using once, few, many, or a class for an expanded clone.

J gene | V gene | clone size | CDR3 protein
TRBJ2-1 | TRBV7-9 | many | CASSGRGISYNEQFF
TRBJ1-2 | TRBV10-3 | many | CAISEGEYGYTF
TRBJ1-3 | TRBV7-8 | many | CASSFGPGNTIYF
TRBJ1-6 | TRBV7-2 | many | CASSSQGGFSYNSPLHF
TRBJ2-7 | TRBV11-2 | NA | CASSLTGGINVQYF
TRBJ1-3 | TRBV24-1 | NA | CATSDNRDASGNTIYF
TRBJ2-1 | TRBV7-6 | NA | CASSLGPLLAGCRWHEQFF
TRBJ2-5 | TRBV7-6 | NA | CASTPQPQGARETQYF
TRBJ2-1 | TRBV2 | NA | CASIVLWAGFGNEQFF
TRBJ2-1 | TRBV24-1 | few | CATSDSPRGAYNEQFF
TRBJ1-6 | TRBV2 | once | CASRDSRAGDNSPLHF
TRBJ1-1 | TRBV12-3/TRBV12-4 | NA | CASSFQGSGTEAFF
TRBJ2-3 | TRBV24-1 | few | CATSRSSGRDTQYF
TRBJ1-2 | TRBV12-3/TRBV12-4 | few | CASSSYGLNGYTF
TRBJ1-1 | TRBV27 | few | CASSLTGLMNTEAFF
TRBJ1-4 | TRBV3-1 | many | CASSPWVRGEEKLFF
TRBJ1-2 | TRBV6-1 | few | CASSKQSRGQYGYTF
TRBJ1-6 | TRBV19 | NA | CASSTWGGEGLTLHF
TRBJ2-6 | TRBV12-3/TRBV12-4 | many | CASSRRDNSGANVLTF
TRBJ1-1 | TRBV11-1 | many | CASSRRGGQAMNTEAFF
TRBJ2-2 | TRBV4-3 | NA | CASSQDRIGELFF
TRBJ1-2 | TRBV6-2/TRBV6-3 | NA | CASSYPSGNGYTF
TRBJ2-3 | TRBV12-3/TRBV12-4 | NA | CARGTSGRATEDTQYF
TRBJ2-7 | TRBV6-1 | medium-sized | CASRVQGTYEQYF
TRBJ1-2 | TRBV20-1 | medium-sized | CSARSEVLGYGYTF
TRBJ1-1 | TRBV19 | NA | CASSTRGGTGAFF
TRBJ2-1 | TRBV15 | medium-sized | CATSRDQQGVNEQFF
TRBJ2-1 | TRBV9 | NA | CASSPGPSSCNEQFF
TRBJ2-1 | TRBV7-2 | many | CASSSGPWGEQFF
TRBJ2-7 | TRBV10-3 | medium-sized | CAISESRGPYEQYF
TRBJ1-4 | TRBV25-1 | many | CASSELTDLNEKLFF
TRBJ1-2 | TRBV7-9 | medium-sized | CASSLRQGAYGYTF
TRBJ1-6 | TRBV5-1 | NA | CASSLAGQVHNSPLHF
TRBJ2-2 | TRBV4-3 | many | CASSQSRYAGELFF
TRBJ2-2 | TRBV7-2 | many | CASSSPGHGNTGELFF
TRBJ2-7 | TRBV7-9 | NA | CASSLFGVDYEQYF
TRBJ2-5 | TRBV7-2 | many | CASSLVGMGRETQYF
TRBJ2-7 | TRBV30 | many | CAWRSRAFNYYEQYF
TRBJ1-2 | TRBV20-1 | many | CSAREQNGYTF
TRBJ2-3 | TRBV7-9 | many | CASTPTQGRADTQYF
TRBJ1-2 | TRBV5-1 | medium-sized | CASSGLGTRYGYTF